Following are 10 T cell receptor beta chains from one sample sequenced in a study of blood T cell repertoires in COVID-19. Clones were read by immunoSEQ multiplex PCR, and TCRdb kept only the in-frame ones, dropping some. The data contain about 480,000 clones, 85% to 90% of them singletons. Sequenced input: peripheral blood. Receptors originate from a woman between 45 and 65 years old with COVID-19, enrolled during active disease.

This chain connects TRBV29-1 to TRBJ1-5, with 9 bases fitting TRBD1. The CDR3 consists of 14 residues. Germline CDR1 reads SQVTM; CDR2 reads ANQGSEA. Germline trimming cut 4 bases from V and 8 bases from J; bases unmatched to any gene: 9. The CDR3 loop is CSVAVDRGMEPQHF. CDR3 in DNA: TGCAGCGTTGCTGTGGACAGGGGTATGGAGCCCCAGCATTTT.

In its sample, this clone was seen a few times. The chain joins TRBV3-1 (or the pseudogene TRBV3-2) to TRBJ1-3; 8 nucleotides agree with TRBD1. The CDR3 consists of 19 residues. The ends lost 0 bases at V and 5 bases at J; junction bases unmatched: 15. From germline, CDR1 is LGHDT and CDR2 YNNKEL (reference sequence). CDR3 region: CASSQEGRQGLGVRNTIYF. The CDR3 region has the DNA TGTGCCAGCAGCCAAGAAGGGCGACAGGGGCTAGGAGTAAGAAACACCATATATTTT.

J is TRBJ2-5 and V is TRBV10-1; D is uncertain. The V gene lost 4 bases and the J gene lost 5 bases, with 11 bases spanning the gap. This CDR3 has 13 residues. Germline CDR1 is WNHNN and CDR2 is SYGVQD (reference sequence). This chain's CDR3 is CASSVSYGETQYF. The DNA for the CDR3 is TGCGCCAGCAGTGTGAGTTACGGGGAGACCCAGTACTTC.

A remark on this clone: The sample holds other DNA sequences that translate to the same CDR3. The chain carries TRBV11-2 and TRBJ1-2, with D unresolved. The CDR3 has 12 amino acids. Germline assignment: CDR1 SGHAT and CDR2 FQNNGV. Trimming removed 0 bases from V and 7 bases from J, with 6 bases in between. CDR3: CASSLDRGGYTF. As DNA, the CDR3 is TGTGCCAGCAGCTTAGATCGAGGTGGCTACACCTTC.

The chain has TRBV6-5 and TRBJ1-2; 11 nucleotides match TRBD1. V was clipped by 7 bases and J by 8 bases; unmatched bases: 9. Looked up from germline, CDR1 is MNHEY and CDR2 is SVGAGI. CDR3 length equals 14 residues. In DNA, the CDR3 is TGTGCCAGCACCCCGGACAGGGGGCGTCGAGGCTACACCTTC. Translating it yields CASTPDRGRRGYTF.

The chain has TRBV9 and TRBJ2-7; a possible D gene is TRBD1 (6 bases). Trimming removed 3 bases at V and 9 bases at J, with 22 bases between. The germline V gene has CDR1 SGDLS and CDR2 YYNGEE. The CDR3 is 15 amino acids. CDR3 DNA: TGTGCCAGCAGCGCAGGAAACAATGGGGGCGACGGGCAGTACTTC. Translated, it gives CASSAGNNGGDGQYF.

This clone was seen only once. The J gene is TRBJ1-3, the V gene TRBV15; TRBD1 agrees at 7 bases. J was trimmed by 3 bases and V by 5 bases; bases with no gene match: 4. This CDR3 contains 14 residues. Germline CDR1 LNHNV, CDR2 YYDKDF (reference sequence). The chain's CDR3 is CATSPRTGGNTIYF. The CDR3 DNA is TGTGCCACCAGCCCCCGGACAGGTGGAAACACCATATATTTT.

This rearrangement joins TRBV6-5 to TRBJ2-7; D possibly corresponds to TRBD2 (5 bases). Trimming stripped 5 bases from V and 3 bases from J, with 14 bases between. Looked up from germline, CDR1 is MNHEY and CDR2 is SVGAGI. This CDR3 has 14 residues. CDR3 sequence reads: CASSNRGTNYEQYF. CDR3 DNA: TGTGCCAGCAGTAATCGGGGTACAAACTACGAGCAGTACTTC.

The rearrangement uses TRBV9 and TRBJ2-1; 10 bases map to TRBD2. V was clipped by 0 bases and J by 6 bases; unmatched bases: 6. CDR1 is SGDLS and CDR2 is YYNGEE in the germline V gene. This CDR3 spans 16 amino acids. CDR3: CASSVAGGLAVNEQFF. CDR3 nucleotides: TGTGCCAGCAGCGTAGCGGGAGGACTAGCGGTCAATGAGCAGTTCTTC. The entire variable domain, with the rest obtained from reference TRBV9 and TRBJ2-1, is as follows: DSGVTQTPKHLITATGQRVTLRCSPRSGDLSVYWYQQSLDQGLQFLIQYYNGEERAKGNILERFSAQQFPDLHSELNLSSLELGDSALYFCASSVAGGLAVNEQFFGPGTRLTVL.

This chain joins TRBV24-1 and TRBJ2-1, with D uncertain. Germline V CDR1 and CDR2: KGHDR, SFDVKD. CDR3 length: 15 amino acids. Trimming pared 4 bases from V and 8 bases from J, leaving 17 bases between. CDR3 region: CATSDTERSAYEQFF. Here the CDR3 DNA reads TGTGCCACCAGTGACACGGAGAGGAGTGCGTATGAGCAGTTCTTC.